Following are 4 T cell receptor beta chains from one sample sequenced in a study of shared clonotypes between healthy human individuals. CD8 cells classed as naive were CD45RO-negative and positively selected for CCR7, excluding terminally differentiated effector memory CD45RA+ cells. Profiled with immunoSEQ multiplex PCR; TCRdb holds only in-frame clones, not every one. This table has about 2.2 million clones, just over 90% appearing once. Sequencing was carried out using naive CD8+ T cells from PBMCs. All receptors derive from a man younger than 30 in good health. Some clones in this sample may be carry-over from other donors' samples.

The V call is TRBV19, the J call TRBJ2-3; D may be TRBD1 (5 bases). Germline CDR1 reads LNHDA; CDR2 reads SQIVND (reference sequence). Trimming left V 2 bases short and J 5 bases short, with 8 bases between. There are 13 residues in the CDR3. CDR3 sequence: CASSIIDRDTQYF. The CDR3 DNA is TGTGCCAGTAGTATAATCGACAGAGATACGCAGTATTTT.

The CDR3 DNA is TGTGCCAGTAGCCTCGACAGGGGGTACACTGAAGCTTTCTTT. Its protein product is CASSLDRGYTEAFF. This chain uses TRBV19 with TRBJ1-1, with 9 bases aligning to TRBD1. Germline loops: CDR1 LNHDA, CDR2 SQIVND (reference sequence). The CDR3 totals 14 residues. J gave up 3 bases and V 6 bases, and 5 bases lay outside the gene matches.

The chain combines TRBV4-3 with TRBJ1-2; a possible D gene is TRBD1 (5 bases). V was pared by 0 bases and J by 0 bases, with 20 bases between. The CDR3 is 19 residues long. Looked up from germline, CDR1 is LGHNA and CDR2 is YSLEER. DNA for the CDR3: TGCGCCAGCAGCCAAGAGAGGGAGGGGAGTTTTTTAGCTAACTATGGCTACACCTTC. This encodes CASSQEREGSFLANYGYTF.

This chain links TRBV4-1 with TRBJ1-3; D possibly corresponds to TRBD1 (6 bases). Trimming took off 6 bases at V and 0 bases at J, with 15 bases between the two ends. The V gene's germline CDR1 is MGHRA and CDR2 YSYEKL. The CDR3 length is 16 residues. For the CDR3, the DNA is TGCGCCAGCAGAATGACAGGCGATGTCTCTGGAAACACCATATATTTT. Translating it yields CASRMTGDVSGNTIYF.